Listed below are T cell receptor beta chains from one sample, sequenced in a study of T cells after yellow fever vaccination. TCRdb analysed the 5' RACE reads with MiXCR anew, one entry per CDR3 protein. The table lists 400,000 or so distinct CDR3 sequences, roughly 11% of them singletons. Here the sequenced sample was PBMCs, taken on the day of the first yellow fever vaccination. These receptors were collected from a man between 18 and 35 years old who received the YFV17D yellow fever vaccine. The CDR3 runs from the conserved cysteine through the conserved F or W.

V gene,J gene,CDR3 protein
TRBV6-1,TRBJ2-1,CASSEAELNEQFF
TRBV15,TRBJ2-5,CATSRSGPGTSGVETQYF
TRBV7-8,TRBJ1-2,CASSSKVGQTLYGYTF
TRBV18,TRBJ1-5,CASSSDTLTGLGQPQHF
TRBV6-1,TRBJ2-1,CASCGEAGRSYNEQFF
TRBV5-6,TRBJ2-1,CASSSPTSGRAVQFF
TRBV12-3/TRBV12-4,TRBJ2-3,CASSQGEGTDTQYF
TRBV24-1,TRBJ2-6,CATSPTVVSGANVLTF
TRBV2,TRBJ1-2,CASSEAGYYGYTF
TRBV11-2,TRBJ1-2,CASSFQGWNGYTF